One sample yielded the 23 T cell receptor beta chains listed below, sequenced in a study of cytomegalovirus exposure and HLA in healthy donors. The study ran its PCR with 60 Vbeta and 13 Jbeta primers. This table comes from immunoSEQ multiplex PCR, and its TCRdb copy is limited to in-frame clones, with some not included. The data show 150,000 to 200,000 clones, about four fifths seen once. Sequencing was done on a sample of PBMCs. The receptors here all came from a boy aged 10-17 years in good health and CMV-seronegative.

In DNA form, the CDR3 reads TGTGCCAGCAGCATCCAACCGACAGGGGAAGGATACGAGCAGTACTTC. Protein sequence: CASSIQPTGEGYEQYF. The chain joins TRBV2 to TRBJ2-7, with 8 bases that match TRBD1. CDR3 length: 16 residues. V was clipped by 6 bases and J by 4 bases; unmatched bases: 14. CDR1 is SNHLY and CDR2 is FYNNEI in the germline V gene.

The table lists this clone with a few counts. The chain links TRBV2 to TRBJ2-7, with 12 bases identical to TRBD2. V trimming: 10 bases; J trimming: 3 bases; junction bases outside the gene matches: 4. The CDR3 is 13 amino acids. Germline V gene data show CDR1 as SNHLY and CDR2 as FYNNEI. The chain's CDR3 is CATRTSGVYEQYF. The CDR3 coding sequence is TGTGCCACCCGGACTAGCGGGGTCTACGAGCAGTACTTC.

The chain combines TRBV5-1 with TRBJ2-4; 7 nucleotides agree with TRBD1. The CDR3 spans 16 residues. V lost 7 bases, J lost 5 bases, and 15 bases stayed unmatched. CDR1 SGHRS and CDR2 YFSETQ come from the germline V gene. The CDR3 sequence is CASHRDSGGVENIQYF. CDR3 nucleotides: TGCGCCAGCCACAGGGACAGTGGGGGAGTAGAAAACATTCAGTACTTC.

With regard to this clone: Other nucleotide sequences from this sample produce the same CDR3. J is TRBJ1-6 and V is TRBV30; TRBD1 might be the D (5 bases). Germline CDR1 GTSNPN, CDR2 SVGIG (reference sequence). Trimming removed 4 bases from V and 7 bases from J, with 17 bases in between. The CDR3 extends over 15 amino acids. The CDR3 protein is CAWKSGGLRNSPLHF. The CDR3 coding sequence is TGTGCCTGGAAGTCGGGGGGATTGAGAAATTCACCCCTCCACTTT.

The DNA for the CDR3 is TGTGCCAGCAGCTTAGACCTGACAGGGGGCTACACCTTC. Its protein product is CASSLDLTGGYTF. This chain links TRBV7-9 with TRBJ1-2; TRBD1 agrees at 7 bases. The CDR3 is 13 amino acids. Germline values: CDR1 SEHNR, CDR2 FQNEAQ (reference sequence). Unmatched junction bases numbered 4, after V lost 1 base and J lost 8 bases.

This chain links TRBV9 with TRBJ2-1, with 8 nucleotides matching TRBD1. The CDR3 runs to 19 residues. Germline assignment: CDR1 SGDLS and CDR2 YYNGEE. V dropped 0 bases and J dropped 6; count of bases not matched to a gene: 17. CDR3: CASSVVQVVGQGRGNEQFF. The CDR3 coding sequence is TGTGCCAGCAGCGTAGTACAAGTGGTCGGACAGGGAAGGGGCAATGAGCAGTTCTTC. The whole variable domain, filled in from reference TRBV9 and TRBJ2-1, reads DSGVTQTPKHLITATGQRVTLRCSPRSGDLSVYWYQQSLDQGLQFLIQYYNGEERAKGNILERFSAQQFPDLHSELNLSSLELGDSALYFCASSVVQVVGQGRGNEQFFGPGTRLTVL.

The chain combines TRBV7-6 with TRBJ1-6; 7 bases are a match to TRBD1. CDR3 length: 15 residues. V shed 4 bases and J 10 bases; nucleotides not matched to a gene: 10. Germline V lookup: CDR1 SGHVS, CDR2 FNYEAQ. The CDR3 here is CASSSLTGKRSPLHF. CDR3 bases: TGTGCCAGCAGCTCTCTGACAGGGAAAAGATCACCCCTCCACTTT.

The V call is TRBV4-1, the J call TRBJ2-2, with D perhaps TRBD1 (6 bases). Germline loops: CDR1 MGHRA, CDR2 YSYEKL. The CDR3 loop spans 14 amino acids. The V end was cut by 3 bases, the J end by 6 bases, with 11 bases between. The CDR3 region has the DNA TGCGCCAGCAGCCATCCCTACAGGGCCGGGGAGCTGTTTTTT. Residues: CASSHPYRAGELFF.

This chain joins TRBV2 and TRBJ2-1, with D perhaps matching TRBD2 (5 bases). This CDR3 is built from 14 residues. V was trimmed by 8 bases and J by 0 bases, leaving 11 bases between them. Germline V gene lookup returns CDR1 SNHLY and CDR2 FYNNEI. In DNA, the CDR3 is TGTGCCAGCTGCGGGCCGAGCTCCTACAATGAGCAGTTCTTC. Its translation: CASCGPSSYNEQFF. The variable domain in full, completed from reference TRBV2 and TRBJ2-1, reads EPEVTQTPSHQVTQMGQEVILRCVPISNHLYFYWYRQILGQKVEFLVSFYNNEISEKSEIFDDQFSVERPDGSNFTLKIRSTKLEDSAMYFCASCGPSSYNEQFFGPGTRLTVL.

The chain is built from TRBV19 and TRBJ1-2, with a weak D call TRBD1 (5 bases). The CDR3 contains 16 residues. V lost 7 bases and J 0 bases, leaving 18 bases between the germline ends. Germline CDR1 LNHDA, CDR2 SQIVND (reference sequence). The DNA for the CDR3 is TGTGCCAGTACCCTGCTCCAGGGAGGGTCTAACTATGGCTACACCTTC. It is translated as CASTLLQGGSNYGYTF.

The chain is built from TRBV5-6 and TRBJ1-2; TRBD1 is a possible D gene (6 bases). Germline V lookup: CDR1 SGHDT, CDR2 YYEEEE. This CDR3 is built from 16 residues. V was pared by 6 bases and J by 4 bases, with 22 bases between. The CDR3, as DNA: TGTGCCAGCACCCCGACAATGCAAAAAGGGGGCTATGGCTACACCTTC. Protein product: CASTPTMQKGGYGYTF.

The V and J genes are TRBV10-2 and TRBJ2-7; 10 nucleotides line up with TRBD2. Germline CDR1 reads WSHSY; CDR2 reads SAAADI. The CDR3 has 14 residues. V trimming: 5 bases; J trimming: 2 bases; junction bases outside the gene matches: 3. The CDR3 here is CASSTSGETYEQYF. DNA for the CDR3: TGCGCCAGCAGTACTAGCGGGGAAACCTACGAGCAGTACTTC.

J is TRBJ2-5 and V is TRBV11-2; TRBD1 matches 9 bases. The trim removed 6 bases at V and 5 bases at J, leaving 7 bases unmatched. The CDR3 spans 14 residues. Germline V gene data show CDR1 as SGHAT and CDR2 as FQNNGV. Here the CDR3 DNA reads TGTGCCAGCAGACGGCCCGGGACAGGGGAGACCCAGTACTTC. Its protein product is CASRRPGTGETQYF. Based on the CDR3 plus reference TRBV11-2 and TRBJ2-5, the full variable domain is EAGVAQSPRYKIIEKRQSVAFWCNPISGHATLYWYQQILGQGPKLLIQFQNNGVVDDSQLPKDRFSAERLKGVDSTLKIQPAKLEDSAVYLCASRRPGTGETQYFGPGTRLLVL.

This clone was seen only once. The CDR3 coding sequence is TGTGCCAGCCTTCAGACAGGGGGAGCGACAGATACGCAGTATTTT. It yields the protein CASLQTGGATDTQYF. This chain joins TRBV27 and TRBJ2-3, with 9 positions matching TRBD1. The CDR3 extends over 15 amino acids. Losses at the gene ends were 8 bases for V and 3 bases for J; bases not matched to a gene: 9. Germline V gives CDR1 MNHEY, CDR2 SMNVEV (reference sequence).

V gene TRBV30 combines with J gene TRBJ2-4, with 8 bases that match TRBD2. The V segment lost 1 base and the J segment 6 bases; nucleotides outside the gene matches: 11. This CDR3 is 16 amino acids long. Germline V gene data show CDR1 as GTSNPN and CDR2 as SVGIG (reference sequence). Written as DNA, the CDR3 is TGTGCCTGGAGTGCCGAAGGTCGGACTAGCAGAAACATTCAGTACTTC. Its protein product is CAWSAEGRTSRNIQYF.

The chain has TRBV6-5 and TRBJ1-1; D unresolved. Trimming shortened V by 4 bases and J by 3 bases, and 12 bases separated the two germline ends. The length of the CDR3 is 14 residues. CDR1 is MNHEY, CDR2 SVGAGI, per germline. This CDR3 reads CASSWVVEDTEAFF. The CDR3 region has the DNA TGTGCCAGCAGTTGGGTAGTAGAGGACACTGAAGCTTTCTTT.

The rearrangement joins TRBV25-1 to TRBJ2-7; 7 nucleotides match TRBD2. The CDR3 is 15 amino acids. The V and J ends lost 6 bases and 6 bases, in that order; junction bases with no gene match: 14. CDR1 MGHDK and CDR2 SYGVNS come from the germline V gene. The CDR3 nucleotides read TGTGCCAGCAGGGGGGAGGGGCCCCCGCTCTCCGAGCAGTACTTC. Its protein is CASRGEGPPLSEQYF.

On this clone: At one end, the junction sequence differs from germline, possibly due to a read error. The rearrangement joins TRBV6-1 to TRBJ2-1; 7 nucleotides line up with TRBD1. CDR1 and CDR2 (germline): MNHNS, SASEGT. This CDR3 is built from 13 residues. This CDR3 is CVLGDSRYNEQFF. For the CDR3, the DNA is TGCGTGCTAGGGGACAGTCGCTACAATGAGCAGTTCTTC.

The V and J genes are TRBV13 and TRBJ1-1, with D tentatively TRBD1 (5 bases). The V end lost 3 bases, the J end lost 8 bases, and 10 bases lay between the germline ends. The CDR3 runs to 12 residues. The germline V gene encodes CDR1 PRHDT and CDR2 FYEKMQ (reference sequence). The CDR3 nucleotides read TGTGCCAGCAGCTTGAGGCAGGGAGAAGCTTTCTTT. It specifies CASSLRQGEAFF.

V is TRBV7-2 and J is TRBJ2-1; D may be TRBD1 (5 bases). There are 13 residues in the CDR3. Germline CDR1 is SGHTA and CDR2 is FQGNSA. V lost 5 bases and J 8 bases, leaving 13 bases between the germline ends. CDR3 protein: CASSHLRVHEQFF. The CDR3, as DNA: TGTGCCAGCAGCCACCTCAGGGTACATGAGCAGTTCTTC.

The V and J genes are TRBV27 and TRBJ1-1; D might be TRBD1 (6 bases). The CDR3 is 16 residues long. The germline V gene has CDR1 MNHEY and CDR2 SMNVEV (reference sequence). V was clipped by 1 base and J by 4 bases, with 16 bases between them. The CDR3 here is CASSLFRGVSGTEAFF. As DNA, the CDR3 is TGTGCCAGCAGTTTATTCAGGGGAGTCTCGGGCACTGAAGCTTTCTTT.

The J gene is TRBJ2-2, the V gene TRBV7-9; 8 bases line up with TRBD1. With V trimmed by 4 bases and J by 1 base, 11 bases remained unmatched. CDR1 and CDR2 from the germline V gene are SEHNR and FQNEAQ (reference sequence). There are 18 residues in the CDR3. CDR3 loop: CASSSGWGQEMNTGELFF. The DNA of the CDR3 is TGTGCCAGCAGCTCAGGGTGGGGACAGGAAATGAACACCGGGGAGCTGTTTTTT.

This chain joins TRBV4-1 and TRBJ1-1, with 7 bases identical to TRBD1. The CDR3 is made up of 15 amino acids. J lost 3 bases, V lost 5 bases, and 9 bases had no gene match. The germline V gene has CDR1 MGHRA and CDR2 YSYEKL. CDR3 coding DNA: TGCGCCAGCAGCGTTCTGACAGGGAAGTACACTGAAGCTTTCTTT. Amino acid sequence: CASSVLTGKYTEAFF.